Below, 8 T cell receptor beta chains from the same sample are listed, as sequenced in a study of blood T cell repertoires in COVID-19. Assay used: immunoSEQ multiplex PCR; TCRdb lists only in-frame clones, some missing. The sample lists roughly 150,000 clones, roughly nine tenths occurring once. Sequenced material: peripheral blood. These receptors came from a woman aged 40 to 49 with acute or convalescent COVID-19.

J is TRBJ2-7 and V is TRBV7-6; D might be TRBD2 (7 bases). Trimming stripped 5 bases from V and 2 bases from J, with 16 bases between. In germline, CDR1 is SGHVS, CDR2 FNYEAQ. CDR3 size: 15 residues. CDR3 DNA sequence: TGTGCCAGCAGCCAGGGGCTAGCGGACACCTACGAGCAGTACTTC. This gives the protein CASSQGLADTYEQYF.

The chain couples TRBV5-1 to TRBJ2-1; D is ambiguous. Germline CDR1 SGHRS, CDR2 YFSETQ. The CDR3 totals 16 residues. The V end was cut by 0 bases, the J end by 4 bases, with 14 bases between. The CDR3 coding sequence is TGCGCCAGCAGCTTGGATTACAACATTGTGTACAATGAGCAGTTCTTC. Protein sequence: CASSLDYNIVYNEQFF. The whole variable domain, remainder taken from reference TRBV5-1 and TRBJ2-1, is KAGVTQTPRYLIKTRGQQVTLSCSPISGHRSVSWYQQTPGQGLQFLFEYFSETQRNKGNFPGRFSGRQFSNSRSEMNVSTLELGDSALYLCASSLDYNIVYNEQFFGPGTRLTVL.

V gene TRBV29-1 combines with J gene TRBJ1-5; TRBD1 might be the D (6 bases). The CDR3 sequence is 19 residues long. V lost 2 bases to trimming and J lost 1 base, with 24 bases between them. Per the germline V gene, CDR1 is SQVTM and CDR2 is ANQGSEA. Written as DNA, the CDR3 is TGCAGCGTTGAATTTAAACCAGACAGGAACTCGGAAAGCAATCAGCCCCAGCATTTT. Amino acid sequence: CSVEFKPDRNSESNQPQHF.

The V call is TRBV4-2, the J call TRBJ1-6, with D possibly matching TRBD1 (5 bases). There are 15 residues in the CDR3. V lost 2 bases to trimming and J lost 10 bases, with 15 bases between them. Germline CDR1 is LGHNA and CDR2 is YNFKEQ. CDR3 amino acids: CASSQREGVDSPLHF. Here the CDR3 DNA reads TGTGCCAGCAGCCAAAGGGAAGGGGTGGACTCACCCCTCCACTTT.

This rearrangement joins TRBV7-9 to TRBJ1-1, with D hard to call. Germline V gives CDR1 SEHNR, CDR2 FQNEAQ (reference sequence). The CDR3 runs to 12 residues. The V end lost 11 bases, the J end lost 1 base, and 11 bases lay between the germline ends. This CDR3 is CAVRGGNTEAFF. Written as DNA, the CDR3 is TGTGCCGTCCGGGGTGGGAACACTGAAGCTTTCTTT.

The V and J genes are TRBV14 and TRBJ2-5; a weak D match, TRBD1 (6 bases). V was pared by 3 bases and J by 5 bases, with 16 bases between. This CDR3 contains 15 residues. Germline CDR1 reads SGHDN; CDR2 reads FVKESK. CDR3 coding DNA: TGTGCCAGCAGCCACATCTCCAGGGGAGCGGAGACCCAGTACTTC. Amino acids: CASSHISRGAETQYF. Full variable domain (outside the CDR3, taken from reference TRBV14 and TRBJ2-5): EAGVTQFPSHSVIEKGQTVTLRCDPISGHDNLYWYRRVMGKEIKFLLHFVKESKQDESGMPNNRFLAERTGGTYSTLKVQPAELEDSGVYFCASSHISRGAETQYFGPGTRLLVL.

The genes are TRBV7-6 and TRBJ2-7; 10 nucleotides agree with TRBD2. The germline CDR1 and CDR2 sequences are SGHVS and FNYEAQ. The length of the CDR3 is 15 residues. V gave up 3 bases and J gave up 3 bases; unmatched junction bases: 5. The CDR3 is CASSLILAGVYEQYF. CDR3 in DNA: TGTGCCAGCAGCTTGATCCTAGCGGGGGTCTACGAGCAGTACTTC.

The chain employs TRBV18 and TRBJ1-5; 9 positions match TRBD1. Looked up from germline, CDR1 is KGHSH and CDR2 is LQKENI. The J segment lost 7 bases and the V segment lost 4 bases, leaving 11 bases of the junction unmatched. This CDR3 comprises 16 residues. CDR3 sequence (DNA): TGTGCCAGCTCACGGGAGACAGGGGGATCAGGGCAGCCCCAGCATTTT. Encoded protein: CASSRETGGSGQPQHF.